The sequence of this TCR beta chain was determined in a study of cytomegalovirus exposure and HLA in healthy donors. The CDR3 length is 15 residues. Germline V gives CDR1 GTSNPN, CDR2 SVGIG (reference sequence). V lost 3 bases and J 2 bases, leaving 17 bases between the germline ends. Study-level results: HLA alleles showed associations with 15,000 to 20,000 TCR beta sequences in a later analysis, at a 0.05 false discovery rate. Researchers reported in a later analysis that a missense DCLRE1C variant was tied to TCR beta V- and J-gene trimming. Immune exposure information comprised only CMV serostatus.

Donors showed nominal health when sampled, although they likely had unrecorded immune exposures. This clone was recorded only once. Its target is not known. PCR used 60 Vbeta primers and 13 Jbeta primers. Repertoires were generated with immunoSEQ multiplex PCR, while TCRdb's copy carries only in-frame clones and drops some. The repertoire holds about 190,000 clones, with roughly 87% as singletons. Specimen: PBMCs. V usage is TRBV30 and J usage is TRBJ2-7, with a possible D match to TRBD2 (6 bases). The TCR was taken from a boy between 2 and 10 years old in good health and CMV-seronegative. DNA for the CDR3: TGTGCCTGGAGCTCTACCGGGACTGGGACCTACGAGCAGTACTTC. Amino acids: CAWSSTGTGTYEQYF.